The sequence of this T cell receptor beta chain was determined in a study of T cells in Graves' hyperthyroidism and ophthalmopathy. Calling Graves' hyperthyroidism stable meant ophthalmopathy did not progress within 18 months. Participants, patients aged 18 to 65, had newly diagnosed hyperthyroidism with a duration under 2 months. Diagnoses rested on clinical symptoms, serum thyroxine and TRAb, thyroid ultrasound and orbital computed tomography. Amplified TCR beta CDR3 regions came from RNA transcripts. The HTBI primer set drove a first-round RT-PCR of the TCR CDR3. MiXCR was run by TCRdb on the multiplex PCR reads, yielding one entry per CDR3 protein. The table has roughly 380,000 distinct CDR3 sequences, approximately 13% seen once; the top ten hold 4% to 6.5%. Trimming took 5 bases from V and 9 from J; bases not matched to a gene: 14. The CDR3 covers 18 residues. The germline CDR1 and CDR2 sequences are SGHAT and FQNNGV.

Material: blood. The source is a young woman with Graves' hyperthyroidism. The V gene is TRBV11-2, the J gene TRBJ2-1; the match to TRBD2 covers 15 bases. The CDR3 nucleotides read TGTGCCAGCAGCCTACGGACTAGCGGGAGGGCCTTTCGCGGTGAGCAGTTCTTC. Translating it yields CASSLRTSGRAFRGEQFF.